The 4 T cell receptor beta chains in this list originate from one sample, sequenced in a study of a mutant IDH1 vaccine in newly diagnosed glioma. TCRdb keeps only in-frame clones here, not all; method: immunoSEQ multiplex PCR. The sample shows about 98,000 clones, approximately 90% of them seen only once. Described time point: baseline, week 1 (first vaccination visit). Stated treatment: pre-vaccination baseline after standard-of-care therapy. The source was PBMCs, collected from a glioma patient treated with radiotherapy, temozolomide or both. The receptor set was obtained from a woman aged 50 to 60 with glioma.

The V and J genes are TRBV6-1 and TRBJ2-2, with D unresolved. Between the trimmed V and J ends, which lost 5 bases and 5 bases, there was a span of 9 bases. This CDR3 is built from 13 residues. The germline CDR1 and CDR2 sequences are MNHNS and SASEGT. CDR3 DNA: TGTGCCAGCAGTCCAGTCGGGACCGGGGAGCTGTTTTTT. It codes for CASSPVGTGELFF.

The chain has TRBV11-2 and TRBJ2-4; TRBD2 might be the D (6 bases). Germline V CDR1 and CDR2: SGHAT, FQNNGV. Trimming left V 8 bases short and J 8 bases short, with 13 bases between. The CDR3 runs 12 residues. The CDR3 protein is CASGRRDDIQYF. CDR3 bases: TGTGCCAGCGGAAGGCGGGACGACATTCAGTACTTC.

The genes are TRBV6-6 and TRBJ2-5; the D gene could be TRBD1 or TRBD2 (5 bases each). This CDR3 spans 14 amino acids. Germline lookup yields CDR1 MNHNY and CDR2 SVGAGI (reference sequence). V was shortened by 6 bases and J by 5 bases, with 16 bases between the two germline ends. The CDR3 loop is CASRTAGRGETQYF. CDR3 sequence (DNA): TGTGCCAGCAGGACGGCAGGGCGAGGGGAGACCCAGTACTTC.

V gene TRBV29-1 combines with J gene TRBJ1-1; the D gene is possibly TRBD1 (5 bases). The CDR3 sequence is 13 residues long. Between the trimmed V and J ends, which lost 3 bases and 1 base, there was a span of 9 bases. Germline V gene data show CDR1 as SQVTM and CDR2 as ANQGSEA. CDR3 bases: TGCAGCGTTGAGAGGGGTCGGAACACTGAAGCTTTCTTT. Translation: CSVERGRNTEAFF.